This is a list of T cell receptor beta chains from one sample in a study of blood T cell repertoires in COVID-19. Method: immunoSEQ multiplex PCR; TCRdb's copy keeps in-frame clones and lacks some. The table includes about 130,000 clones, 84% detected once. The specimen sequenced was peripheral blood. The receptor source for this set is a human donor in a cohort sampled during active COVID-19. Each CDR3 is given with its conserved first and last residue. Each record gives: J gene, V gene, clone size, CDR3 protein. Where a row states a size, it is once, few, many or the class of an expanded clone; other rows omit it.

>TRBJ1-1|TRBV19|-
CASGDRLNTEAFF
>TRBJ2-7|TRBV5-1|-
CASSFDSTYEQYF
>TRBJ1-6|TRBV5-4|-
CASSYRGEASPLHF
>TRBJ1-3|TRBV6-4|few
CASTHRGAGNTIYF
>TRBJ1-1|TRBV18|-
CASSPGSGNTEAFF
>TRBJ2-3|TRBV5-5|-
CASSLMRADTQYF
>TRBJ1-1|TRBV7-3|-
CASSFTGNTEAFF
>TRBJ2-5|TRBV6-6|-
CASSYGGEETQYF
>TRBJ1-1|TRBV11-2|-
CASSLNWRTEAFF
>TRBJ2-3|TRBV5-8|-
CASPLPPGETSTDTQYF
>TRBJ2-1|TRBV2|-
CASSTRGQVYNEQFF
>TRBJ2-1|TRBV14|-
CASSQAGTVYNEQFF
>TRBJ1-2|TRBV19|-
CASRGQNYGYTF
>TRBJ1-2|TRBV7-9|-
CASSPGTDYGYTF
>TRBJ2-1|TRBV5-4|few
CASSAGLADYNEQFF
>TRBJ1-4|TRBV6-5|-
CASSINEKLFF
>TRBJ2-7|TRBV7-9|few
CASSLRDRALEQYF
>TRBJ1-4|TRBV10-3|-
CAISERITGYGEKLFF
>TRBJ2-3|TRBV7-3|-
CASSRDRSTDTQYF
>TRBJ1-6|TRBV20-1|once
CSASRGSSYNSPLHF
>TRBJ1-1|TRBV18|-
CASRRDTEAFF
>TRBJ2-1|TRBV30|-
CAWSATPPHNEQFF
>TRBJ1-5|TRBV28|-
CASSGGEQPQHF
>TRBJ1-2|TRBV6-5|-
CASSRTGVVFYGYTF
>TRBJ2-1|TRBV2|-
CASSLGSRQFF
>TRBJ1-6|TRBV10-1|few
CASSETGGPNSPLHF
>TRBJ1-6|TRBV6-5|-
CASKQGAYNSPLHF
>TRBJ2-2|TRBV19|-
CASSIRDYGELFF
>TRBJ1-1|TRBV9|-
CASSPGQGQAFF
>TRBJ1-4|TRBV15|-
CATSRDRQAHEKLFF
>TRBJ2-1|TRBV9|-
CASSVDGTGDYEQFF
>TRBJ1-5|TRBV19|-
CASTDRNRNQPQHF
>TRBJ1-1|TRBV19|-
CASSLQGVTEAFF
>TRBJ2-5|TRBV7-2|once
CASSLAPSGRETQYF
>TRBJ2-3|TRBV10-3|-
CATTGLGRTDTQYF
>TRBJ2-1|TRBV7-8|-
CASSLRGGQASDEQFF
>TRBJ1-1|TRBV7-2|-
CASSPPRGANTEAFF
>TRBJ1-2|TRBV11-2|-
CASSLGQGGYYGYTF
>TRBJ1-1|TRBV7-9|once
CASSVDSGTEAFF
>TRBJ1-5|TRBV6-5|-
CASSYSSLGGQPQHF
>TRBJ2-1|TRBV18|-
CASSPIGTGGSEQFF
>TRBJ1-5|TRBV12-3/TRBV12-4|-
CASSLADLVKHF
>TRBJ2-3|TRBV18|-
CASSPRQNTDTQYF
>TRBJ2-5|TRBV11-3|-
CASSLGQGDETQYF
>TRBJ2-2|TRBV7-3|-
CASSFYGGTGELFF
>TRBJ1-2|TRBV4-1|-
CASSQAGQGNNYGYTF
>TRBJ1-2|TRBV19|-
CASSTPGQGTRGYTF
>TRBJ2-3|TRBV28|-
CASSTQGVGTDTQYF
>TRBJ2-1|TRBV7-2|-
CASSLSGYNEQFF
>TRBJ1-1|TRBV2|-
CASSRDGQRNTEAFF
>TRBJ2-2|TRBV12-3/TRBV12-4|-
CASSLSGGGELFF
>TRBJ1-1|TRBV12-3/TRBV12-4|few
CASSLRAGEAFF
>TRBJ1-2|TRBV6-5|once
CASSRTGSFGYTF
>TRBJ2-2|TRBV19|-
CASSAPGQRTGELFF
>TRBJ2-1|TRBV29-1|-
CSVEAGAGYYNEQFF
>TRBJ1-1|TRBV2|few
CASKSGGTAEAFF
>TRBJ2-1|TRBV7-3|few
CASSQTPNNEQFF